This note documents a single T cell receptor (beta chain) sequence. Its antigen is as yet unknown. The data stem from a study of monozygotic twins with inflammatory bowel disease. The CDR3 runs 17 residues. CDR1 is SGHRS and CDR2 is YFSETQ in the germline V gene. UMIs with a 6-nucleotide sample barcode were added by template switching. From the 5' RACE reads, TCRdb lists one entry per CDR3 protein and no DNA. The table lists 300,000 to 350,000 distinct CDR3 sequences. The study, taken as a whole, reports: Repertoire similarity did not differ between concordant and discordant twins, perhaps due to limited power. TCRbeta diversity (inverse Simpson) was lower in IBD patients than in healthy co-twins. In these data, no single strong IBD-associated signal or clonotype received support.

The genes are TRBV5-1 and TRBJ1-1; no DNA is available, so the TRBD1 call from TCRdb remains unchecked. The receptor was derived from a human donor with ulcerative colitis or Crohn's disease, or a healthy co-twin of an affected twin (not recorded which). Sequences were obtained from blood. CDR3 sequence reads: CASSLGAVGRQNTEAFF. The whole variable domain, remainder taken from reference TRBV5-1 and TRBJ1-1, is KAGVTQTPRYLIKTRGQQVTLSCSPISGHRSVSWYQQTPGQGLQFLFEYFSETQRNKGNFPGRFSGRQFSNSRSEMNVSTLELGDSALYLCASSLGAVGRQNTEAFFGQGTRLTVV.